This passage covers 23 T cell receptor beta chains from one sample sequenced in a study of T cell repertoires in ileal Crohn's disease. Here immunoSEQ multiplex PCR was the method, and the copy in TCRdb shows in-frame clones only, minus some. The sample comprises fewer than 10,000 clones, about three quarters of which are singletons, and 8% to 9.5% rests with the top ten. The material sequenced was ileal tissue. Every receptor here comes from an adult with Crohn's disease.

V gene TRBV2 combines with J gene TRBJ2-7; 9 nucleotides line up with TRBD1. J was trimmed by 2 bases and V by 10 bases; bases with no gene match: 9. The CDR3 consists of 14 residues. The V gene's germline CDR1 is SNHLY and CDR2 FYNNEI. This chain's CDR3 is CAILAGQGPYEQYF. For the CDR3, the DNA is TGTGCCATCTTAGCCGGACAGGGGCCCTACGAGCAGTACTTC.

In DNA, the CDR3 is TGTGCCAGCAGTGACGGGGGGGTCACAGATACGCAGTATTTT. Translated, it gives CASSDGGVTDTQYF. This chain links TRBV6-4 with TRBJ2-3; 7 bases line up with TRBD2. The trim removed 2 bases at V and 2 bases at J, leaving 1 base unmatched. Per the germline V gene, CDR1 is MRHNA and CDR2 is SNTAGT. The CDR3 sequence is 14 residues long.

The chain has TRBV6-5 and TRBJ2-5; 9 nucleotides align to TRBD2. The germline V gene has CDR1 MNHEY and CDR2 SVGAGI. V dropped 6 bases and J dropped 2; count of bases not matched to a gene: 7. The CDR3 runs to 15 residues. CDR3 DNA: TGTGCCAGCAGACACCTAACTAGCGGGCAAGAGACCCAGTACTTC. Its protein product is CASRHLTSGQETQYF.

The chain links TRBV6-6 to TRBJ1-1; D call uncertain. CDR1 MNHNY and CDR2 SVGAGI come from the germline V gene (reference sequence). The CDR3 is 15 residues long. V shed 5 bases and J shed 0 bases, with 13 bases lying between them. CDR3 loop: CASSTPQLVNTEAFF. The DNA for the CDR3 is TGTGCCAGCAGTACCCCCCAGTTGGTGAACACTGAAGCTTTCTTT.

The J gene is TRBJ2-2, the V gene TRBV13; no definite D call. Germline loops: CDR1 PRHDT, CDR2 FYEKMQ (reference sequence). This CDR3 is built from 14 residues. Trimming removed 4 bases from V and 7 bases from J, with 13 bases in between. CDR3 residues: CASSSAVGGGELFF. In DNA, the CDR3 is TGTGCCAGCAGCTCCGCGGTCGGCGGCGGGGAGCTGTTTTTT.

V is TRBV14 and J is TRBJ1-5; the match to TRBD1 covers 8 bases. Germline lookup yields CDR1 SGHDN and CDR2 FVKESK. CDR3 length equals 14 residues. V trimming: 1 base; J trimming: 4 bases; junction bases outside the gene matches: 0. As DNA, the CDR3 is TGTGCCAGCAGCCAAGGGACAGGGAATCAGCCCCAGCATTTT. Protein product: CASSQGTGNQPQHF.

The CDR3 loop reads CASSLNAGALSSYNEQFF. DNA of the CDR3: TGTGCCAGCAGCTTAAACGCGGGGGCTTTAAGCTCCTACAATGAGCAGTTCTTC. The rearrangement uses TRBV7-3 and TRBJ2-1; the D gene is possibly TRBD2 (7 bases). There are 18 residues in the CDR3. V was trimmed by 1 base and J by 0 bases, leaving 16 bases between them. Germline loops: CDR1 SGHTA, CDR2 FQGTGA.

This chain uses TRBV7-2 with TRBJ2-1; TRBD2 aligns across 9 bases. Per germline, CDR1 SGHTA and CDR2 FQGNSA. The ends lost 6 bases at V and 4 bases at J; junction bases unmatched: 4. The CDR3 is made up of 14 amino acids. In DNA, the CDR3 is TGTGCCAGCAGTTCGAGCGGGGGGTACAATGAGCAGTTCTTC. It codes for CASSSSGGYNEQFF. The variable domain in full, completed from reference TRBV7-2 and TRBJ2-1, reads GAGVSQSPSNKVTEKGKDVELRCDPISGHTALYWYRQSLGQGLEFLIYFQGNSAPDKSGLPSDRFSAERTGGSVSTLTIQRTQQEDSAVYLCASSSSGGYNEQFFGPGTRLTVL.

The genes are TRBV12-5 and TRBJ2-7; TRBD2 agrees at 10 bases. V lost 0 bases and J lost 3; bases outside the gene matches: 8. This CDR3 comprises 17 residues. The V gene's germline CDR1 is LGHNT and CDR2 FRNRAP. In nucleotides, the CDR3 is TGTGCTAGTGGTTTGGTTCTAGCGGGGGTTAGGTTCTACGAGCAGTACTTC. It yields the protein CASGLVLAGVRFYEQYF.

The chain recombines TRBV4-1 with TRBJ2-3; D might be TRBD1 (6 bases). The CDR3 length is 15 residues. Trimming took off 1 base at V and 12 bases at J, with 20 bases between the two ends. CDR1 and CDR2 (germline): MGHRA, YSYEKL. CDR3 sequence: CASSQGWGRPPLQYF. As DNA, the CDR3 is TGCGCCAGCAGCCAAGGATGGGGGCGGCCTCCTCTCCAGTATTTT.

The chain uses TRBV7-9 and TRBJ1-4; D remains ambiguous. The V end lost 3 bases, the J end lost 8 bases, and 13 bases lay between the germline ends. CDR1 is SEHNR, CDR2 FQNEAQ, per germline (reference sequence). The length of the CDR3 is 14 residues. The CDR3 DNA is TGTGCCAGCAGCTTTGGGCGAGTCGGCGAAAAACTGTTTTTT. It codes for CASSFGRVGEKLFF.

The chain joins TRBV28 to TRBJ1-5; weak D call: TRBD1 (6 bases). This CDR3 comprises 15 residues. Per germline, CDR1 MDHEN and CDR2 SYDVKM. The ends were cut back, 6 bases at V and 2 bases at J, with 14 bases in the middle. CDR3 bases: TGTGCCAGCAGGTCCCCGACAGGCCGCAATCAGCCCCAGCATTTT. Translated, it gives CASRSPTGRNQPQHF.

The V and J genes are TRBV5-1 and TRBJ1-1, with D unresolved. CDR1 and CDR2 (germline): SGHRS, YFSETQ. V lost 5 bases to trimming and J lost 5 bases, with 22 bases between them. This CDR3 region has 16 residues. Here the CDR3 reads CASRRSGEGFGTEAFF. The CDR3 bases are TGCGCCAGCAGGCGCAGTGGAGAGGGTTTTGGGACTGAAGCTTTCTTT.

In its sample, this clone ranks as medium-sized (0.01 to 0.1%). The chain uses TRBV5-1 and TRBJ1-2; 10 bases are shared with TRBD1. V shed 4 bases, J shed 0 bases, and the junction held 9 bases outside the gene matches. Germline assignment: CDR1 SGHRS and CDR2 YFSETQ. This CDR3 is 17 amino acids long. The CDR3 DNA sequence: TGCGCCAGCAGCGAGGGGACAGGGGCGCCGGCTAACTATGGCTACACCTTC. This gives the protein CASSEGTGAPANYGYTF. The whole variable domain, remainder taken from reference TRBV5-1 and TRBJ1-2, is KAGVTQTPRYLIKTRGQQVTLSCSPISGHRSVSWYQQTPGQGLQFLFEYFSETQRNKGNFPGRFSGRQFSNSRSEMNVSTLELGDSALYLCASSEGTGAPANYGYTFGSGTRLTVV.

This clone was counted only a few times. V gene TRBV4-3 combines with J gene TRBJ2-5; the D gene is possibly TRBD1 (5 bases). This CDR3 is 15 amino acids long. Germline V gives CDR1 LGHNA, CDR2 YSLEER. V dropped 1 base and J dropped 2 bases, with 11 bases sitting between them. CDR3 region: CASSQVPGRQETQYF. The CDR3 DNA reads TGCGCCAGCAGCCAAGTTCCAGGGCGGCAAGAGACCCAGTACTTC.

This clone was detected once. The chain carries TRBV29-1 and TRBJ2-1, with 15 bases matching TRBD2. The trim removed 1 base at V and 9 bases at J, leaving 10 bases unmatched. CDR1 SQVTM and CDR2 ANQGSEA come from the germline V gene. The CDR3 has 17 amino acids. CDR3 protein: CSVEAPGLAGGPSEQFF. CDR3 DNA sequence: TGCAGCGTTGAAGCACCTGGACTAGCGGGGGGGCCCAGTGAGCAGTTCTTC.

This clone is large (0.1 to 1%) by share. The rearrangement joins TRBV5-5 to TRBJ1-2; TRBD1 agrees at 9 bases. V shed 1 base and J 6 bases; nucleotides not matched to a gene: 4. The CDR3 is made up of 14 amino acids. Per germline, CDR1 SGHKS and CDR2 YYEKEE (reference sequence). Here the CDR3 DNA reads TGTGCCAGCAGCTTGCCCGGGACAGGGCATGGCTACACCTTC. Encoded protein: CASSLPGTGHGYTF.

V usage is TRBV28 and J usage is TRBJ2-1, with 10 bases fitting TRBD2. Germline trimming cut 3 bases from V and 4 bases from J; bases unmatched to any gene: 6. Germline CDR1 reads MDHEN; CDR2 reads SYDVKM. This CDR3 is 16 amino acids long. The CDR3 is CASSFSSGGDYNEQFF. The CDR3 coding sequence is TGTGCCAGCAGTTTTTCGAGCGGGGGGGATTACAATGAGCAGTTCTTC.

This clone was detected only once. The chain is built from TRBV7-3 and TRBJ2-3; 8 bases line up with TRBD2. Trimming at V came to 5 bases and at J to 5 bases, leaving 12 bases not matched to a gene. This CDR3 is 16 amino acids long. Germline CDR1 SGHTA, CDR2 FQGTGA. The CDR3 spells CASSVSATGGQDTQYF. In DNA form, the CDR3 reads TGTGCCAGCAGCGTCAGCGCTACGGGGGGGCAAGATACGCAGTATTTT.

The CDR3 here is CASSLAGGGTEAFF. The CDR3 nucleotides are TGCGCCAGCAGCTTGGCGGGGGGCGGGACTGAAGCTTTCTTT. The J gene is TRBJ1-1, the V gene TRBV5-1, with a possible D match to TRBD1 (6 bases). V dropped 0 bases and J dropped 5 bases, with 11 bases sitting between them. The CDR3 is made up of 14 amino acids. Germline CDR1 is SGHRS and CDR2 is YFSETQ.

This sequence joins TRBV29-1 and TRBJ2-3; 14 bases line up with TRBD2. The CDR3 length is 17 residues. The V segment lost 3 bases and the J segment 1 base; nucleotides outside the gene matches: 6. The germline gives CDR1 SQVTM, CDR2 ANQGSEA. CDR3 coding DNA: TGCAGCGTTGAGAGACTAGCGGGGGGGCATGGCACAGATACGCAGTATTTT. This encodes CSVERLAGGHGTDTQYF.

This clone was picked up a small number of times. V is TRBV4-2 and J is TRBJ2-5; TRBD1 might be the D (6 bases). CDR1 and CDR2 (germline): LGHNA, YNFKEQ. V dropped 1 base and J dropped 2 bases, with 14 bases sitting between them. The CDR3 is 16 residues long. The CDR3 nucleotides read TGTGCCAGCAGCCAAGGACTGACAGGTGTTCAAGAGACCCAGTACTTC. Translation: CASSQGLTGVQETQYF.

The chain joins TRBV7-9 to TRBJ1-2, with 8 bases identical to TRBD1. Germline assignment: CDR1 SEHNR and CDR2 FQNEAQ (reference sequence). There are 15 residues in the CDR3. After removal of 5 bases from V and 4 bases from J, the junction contained 9 bases not matched to a gene. The chain's CDR3 is CASSPTGGVGYGYTF. CDR3 in DNA: TGTGCCAGCAGCCCCACAGGGGGGGTAGGCTATGGCTACACCTTC.